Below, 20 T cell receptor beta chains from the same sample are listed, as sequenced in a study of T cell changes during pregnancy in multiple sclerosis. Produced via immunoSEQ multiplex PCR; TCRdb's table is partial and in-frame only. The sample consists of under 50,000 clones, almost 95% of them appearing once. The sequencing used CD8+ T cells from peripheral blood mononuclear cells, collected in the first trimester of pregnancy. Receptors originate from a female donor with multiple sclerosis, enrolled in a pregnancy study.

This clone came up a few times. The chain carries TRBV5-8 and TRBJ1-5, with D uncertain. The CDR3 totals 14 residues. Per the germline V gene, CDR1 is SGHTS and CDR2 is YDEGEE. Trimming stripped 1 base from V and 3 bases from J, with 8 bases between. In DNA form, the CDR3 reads TGTGCCAGCAGCTTGTTGGCCCCCAATCAGCCCCAGCATTTT. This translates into CASSLLAPNQPQHF. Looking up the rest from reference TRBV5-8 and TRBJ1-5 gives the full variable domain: EAGVTQSPTHLIKTRGQQATLRCSPISGHTSVYWYQQALGLGLQFLLWYDEGEERNRGNFPPRFSGRQFPNYSSELNVNALELEDSALYLCASSLLAPNQPQHFGDGTRLSIL.

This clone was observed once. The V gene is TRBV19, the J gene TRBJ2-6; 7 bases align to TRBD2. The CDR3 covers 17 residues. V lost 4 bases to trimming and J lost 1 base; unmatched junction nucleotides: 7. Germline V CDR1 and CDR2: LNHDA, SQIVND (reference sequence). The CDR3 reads CASSTVGGLSGANVLTF. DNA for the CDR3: TGTGCCAGTAGTACCGTGGGGGGACTATCTGGGGCCAACGTCCTGACTTTC. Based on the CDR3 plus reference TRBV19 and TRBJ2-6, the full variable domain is DGGITQSPKYLFRKEGQNVTLSCEQNLNHDAMYWYRQDPGQGLRLIYYSQIVNDFQKGDIAEGYSVSREKKESFPLTVTSAQKNPTAFYLCASSTVGGLSGANVLTFGAGSRLTVL.

CDR3 DNA: TGTGCCAGTAGTATTTTTCCGGGGTCGGCGAACACTGAAGCTTTCTTT. Protein sequence: CASSIFPGSANTEAFF. The chain links TRBV19 to TRBJ1-1, with D uncertain. Germline V CDR1 and CDR2: LNHDA, SQIVND (reference sequence). Deletions cut 3 bases from V and 1 base from J, with 15 bases between. The length of the CDR3 is 16 residues.

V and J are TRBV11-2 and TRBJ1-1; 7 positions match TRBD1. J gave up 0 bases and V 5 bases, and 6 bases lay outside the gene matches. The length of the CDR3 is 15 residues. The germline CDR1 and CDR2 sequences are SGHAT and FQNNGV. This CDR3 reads CASSRWDSLNTEAFF. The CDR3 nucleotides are TGTGCCAGCAGCCGCTGGGACAGTTTGAACACTGAAGCTTTCTTT.

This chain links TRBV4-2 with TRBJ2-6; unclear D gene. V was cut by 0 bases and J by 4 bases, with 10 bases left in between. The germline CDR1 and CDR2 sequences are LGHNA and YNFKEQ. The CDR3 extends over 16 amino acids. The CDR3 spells CASSQDSEVGANVLTF. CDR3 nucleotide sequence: TGTGCCAGCAGCCAAGATTCTGAGGTAGGGGCCAACGTCCTGACTTTC.

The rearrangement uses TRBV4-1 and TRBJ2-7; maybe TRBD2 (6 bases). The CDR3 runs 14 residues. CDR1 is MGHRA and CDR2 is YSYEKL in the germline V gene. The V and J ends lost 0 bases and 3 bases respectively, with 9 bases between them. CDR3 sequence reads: CASSQETSYYEQYF. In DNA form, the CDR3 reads TGCGCCAGCAGCCAAGAGACTAGTTACTACGAGCAGTACTTC.

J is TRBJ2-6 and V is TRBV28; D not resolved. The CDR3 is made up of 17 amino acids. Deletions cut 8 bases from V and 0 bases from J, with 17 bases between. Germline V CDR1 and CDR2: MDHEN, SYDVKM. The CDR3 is CASRRLGHASGANVLTF. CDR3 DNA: TGTGCCAGCCGCAGGCTGGGTCACGCCTCTGGGGCCAACGTCCTGACTTTC.

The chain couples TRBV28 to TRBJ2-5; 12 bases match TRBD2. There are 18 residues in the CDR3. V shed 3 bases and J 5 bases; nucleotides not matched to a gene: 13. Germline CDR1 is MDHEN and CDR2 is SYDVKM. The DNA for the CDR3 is TGTGCCAGCAGTTTCCCACTAGCGGGAGGTCCCGTTCTGGAGACCCAGTACTTC. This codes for CASSFPLAGGPVLETQYF. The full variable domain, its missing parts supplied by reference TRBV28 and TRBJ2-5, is DVKVTQSSRYLVKRTGEKVFLECVQDMDHENMFWYRQDPGLGLRLIYFSYDVKMKEKGDIPEGYSVSREKKERFSLILESASTNQTSMYLCASSFPLAGGPVLETQYFGPGTRLLVL.

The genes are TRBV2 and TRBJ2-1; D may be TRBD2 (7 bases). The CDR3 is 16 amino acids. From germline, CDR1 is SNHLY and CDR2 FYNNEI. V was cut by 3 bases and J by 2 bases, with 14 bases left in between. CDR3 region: CASSEEGGAPYNEQFF. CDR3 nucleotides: TGTGCCAGCAGTGAGGAGGGGGGGGCCCCCTACAATGAGCAGTTCTTC.

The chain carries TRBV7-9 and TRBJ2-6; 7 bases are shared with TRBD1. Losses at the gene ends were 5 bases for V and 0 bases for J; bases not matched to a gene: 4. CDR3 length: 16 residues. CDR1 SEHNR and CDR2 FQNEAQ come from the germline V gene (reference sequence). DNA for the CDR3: TGTGCCAGCAGCCCCCCAGGGGGCTCTGGGGCCAACGTCCTGACTTTC. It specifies CASSPPGGSGANVLTF.

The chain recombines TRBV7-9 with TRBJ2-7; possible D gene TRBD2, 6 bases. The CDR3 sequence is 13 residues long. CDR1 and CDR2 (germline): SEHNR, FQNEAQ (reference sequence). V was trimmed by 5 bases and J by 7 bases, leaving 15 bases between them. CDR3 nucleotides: TGTGCCAGCAGCCCGCCAGGGACTGGAGAGCAGTACTTC. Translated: CASSPPGTGEQYF.

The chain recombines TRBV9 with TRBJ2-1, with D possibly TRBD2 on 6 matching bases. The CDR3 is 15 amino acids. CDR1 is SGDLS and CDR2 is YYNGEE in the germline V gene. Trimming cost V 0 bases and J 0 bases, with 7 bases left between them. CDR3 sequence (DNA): TGTGCCAGCAGCGTAGTCGGGAGCTCCTACAATGAGCAGTTCTTC. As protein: CASSVVGSSYNEQFF.

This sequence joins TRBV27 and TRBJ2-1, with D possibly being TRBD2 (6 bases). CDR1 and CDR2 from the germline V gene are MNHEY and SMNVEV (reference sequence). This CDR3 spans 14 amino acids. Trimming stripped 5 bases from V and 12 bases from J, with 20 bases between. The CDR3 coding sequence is TGTGCCAGCAGTGCGGGACTTGCAGGCGGGGTGCAGTTCTTC. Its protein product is CASSAGLAGGVQFF.

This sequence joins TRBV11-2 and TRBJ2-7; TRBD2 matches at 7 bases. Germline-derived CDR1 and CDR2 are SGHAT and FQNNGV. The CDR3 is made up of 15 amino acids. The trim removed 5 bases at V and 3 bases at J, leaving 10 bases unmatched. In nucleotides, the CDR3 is TGTGCCAGCAGCCAGGGAGGGACCGTCGACTACGAGCAGTACTTC. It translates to CASSQGGTVDYEQYF.

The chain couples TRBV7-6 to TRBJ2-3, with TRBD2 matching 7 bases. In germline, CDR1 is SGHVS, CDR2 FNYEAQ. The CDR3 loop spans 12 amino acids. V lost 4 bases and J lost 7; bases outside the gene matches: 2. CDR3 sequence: CASSSGGNTQYF. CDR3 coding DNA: TGTGCCAGCAGCTCCGGGGGGAATACGCAGTATTTT. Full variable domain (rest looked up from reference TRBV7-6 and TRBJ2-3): GAGVSQSPRYKVTKRGQDVALRCDPISGHVSLYWYRQALGQGPEFLTYFNYEAQQDKSGLPNDRFSAERPEGSISTLTIQRTEQRDSAMYRCASSSGGNTQYFGPGTRLTVL.

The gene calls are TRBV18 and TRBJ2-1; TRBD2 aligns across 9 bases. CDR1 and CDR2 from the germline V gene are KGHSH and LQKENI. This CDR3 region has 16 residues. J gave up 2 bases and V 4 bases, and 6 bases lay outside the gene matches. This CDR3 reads CASSLVAGVAYNEQFF. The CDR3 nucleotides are TGTGCCAGCTCACTAGTAGCGGGAGTCGCCTACAATGAGCAGTTCTTC.

CDR3 amino acids: CATTGGTDTQYF. The CDR3 DNA sequence: TGTGCCACTACGGGGGGCACAGATACGCAGTATTTT. The chain joins TRBV28 to TRBJ2-3; TRBD2 is a possible D gene (6 bases). Germline loops: CDR1 MDHEN, CDR2 SYDVKM. The CDR3 consists of 12 residues. V was cut by 10 bases and J by 1 base, with 9 bases left in between.

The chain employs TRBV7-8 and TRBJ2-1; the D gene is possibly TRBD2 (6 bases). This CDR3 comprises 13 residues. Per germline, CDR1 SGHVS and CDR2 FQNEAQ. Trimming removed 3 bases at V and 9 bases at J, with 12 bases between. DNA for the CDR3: TGTGCCAGCAGCTTTGGCGGGGAGGCTGAGCAGTTCTTC. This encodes CASSFGGEAEQFF.

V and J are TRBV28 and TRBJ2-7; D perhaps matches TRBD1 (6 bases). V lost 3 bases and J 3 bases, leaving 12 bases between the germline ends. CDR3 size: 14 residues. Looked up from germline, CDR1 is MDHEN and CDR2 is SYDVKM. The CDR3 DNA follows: TGTGCCAGCAGTTTCGGTACAGGGAACTACGAGCAGTACTTC. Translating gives CASSFGTGNYEQYF.

CDR3 loop: CATSRGGQATGELFF. The CDR3 region has the DNA TGTGCCACCAGCAGAGGGGGACAGGCCACCGGGGAGCTGTTTTTT. The genes are TRBV15 and TRBJ2-2; 8 bases are shared with TRBD1. Germline loops: CDR1 LNHNV, CDR2 YYDKDF (reference sequence). This CDR3 contains 15 residues. With V trimmed by 1 base and J by 4 bases, 2 bases remained unmatched. The complete variable domain, with remaining parts taken from reference TRBV15 and TRBJ2-2, reads DAMVIQNPRYQVTQFGKPVTLSCSQTLNHNVMYWYQQKSSQAPKLLFHYYDKDFNNEADTPDNFQSRRPNTSFCFLDIRSPGLGDTAMYLCATSRGGQATGELFFGEGSRLTVL.